The 7 T cell receptor beta chains presented below share a single source sample, sequenced in a study of CD8+ T cells in alopecia areata. Indicated treatment: oral pan-JAK inhibitor, 5-10 mg twice daily. Isolated RNA was reverse transcribed into cDNA used as the sequencing template. Here immunoSEQ multiplex PCR was the method, and the copy in TCRdb shows in-frame clones only, minus some. The sample yields around 270,000 clones, over 45% seen once. The sample was CD4+ T cells sorted from blood, taken at week 24, from a patient treated with tofacitinib. These receptors were obtained from a human donor with alopecia areata.

With respect to this clone: The sample contains more than one DNA sequence encoding this CDR3. This chain connects TRBV20-1 to TRBJ2-5; D is ambiguous. CDR3 size: 11 residues. Germline V gene sequence: CDR1 DFQATT, CDR2 SNEGSKA (reference sequence). With 6 bases removed from V and 5 bases from J, the gap between germline ends came to 10 bases. The CDR3 here is CSARPRETQYF. CDR3 nucleotide sequence: TGCAGTGCCCGCCCCAGGGAGACCCAGTACTTC.

This clone has only a few counts. This sequence joins TRBV29-1 and TRBJ1-2; tentative D call: TRBD1 (5 bases). The germline gives CDR1 SQVTM, CDR2 ANQGSEA. This CDR3 has 13 amino acids. V lost 4 bases to trimming and J lost 4 bases, with 13 bases between them. The CDR3 bases are TGCAGCGTTGTGGGCAGGGCATCCTATGGCTACACCTTC. As protein: CSVVGRASYGYTF.

This sequence joins TRBV10-3 and TRBJ1-1, with 9 bases lining up with TRBD1. CDR1 is ENHRY, CDR2 SYGVKD, per germline. Trimming at V came to 2 bases and at J to 5 bases, leaving 3 bases not matched to a gene. The CDR3 loop spans 14 amino acids. Here the CDR3 reads CAISERTGETEAFF. The DNA for the CDR3 is TGTGCCATCAGTGAGCGGACAGGGGAAACTGAAGCTTTCTTT.

This clone was observed a few times. The same CDR3 arises from other DNA sequences in this sample as well. The DNA of the CDR3 is TGTGCCAGTAGCGTTCAAGAGACCCAGTACTTC. It specifies CASSVQETQYF. The rearrangement uses TRBV2 and TRBJ2-5; weak D call: TRBD2 (5 bases). Per germline, CDR1 SNHLY and CDR2 FYNNEI. V lost 9 bases to trimming and J lost 2 bases, with 7 bases between them. The CDR3 extends over 11 amino acids. The full variable domain, completed using reference TRBV2 and TRBJ2-5, is EPEVTQTPSHQVTQMGQEVILRCVPISNHLYFYWYRQILGQKVEFLVSFYNNEISEKSEIFDDQFSVERPDGSNFTLKIRSTKLEDSAMYFCASSVQETQYFGPGTRLLVL.

Written as DNA, the CDR3 is TGTGCCAGCTCTTACAGGGGAGGAACCGGGGAGCTGTTTTTT. Amino acids: CASSYRGGTGELFF. The chain is built from TRBV5-6 and TRBJ2-2; a weak D match, TRBD1 (7 bases). Germline V lookup: CDR1 SGHDT, CDR2 YYEEEE. V was trimmed by 7 bases and J by 5 bases, leaving 15 bases between them. The CDR3 contains 14 residues.

The gene calls are TRBV9 and TRBJ2-7; no definite D call. V lost 3 bases to trimming and J lost 6 bases, with 16 bases between them. The CDR3 runs 14 residues. Germline assignment: CDR1 SGDLS and CDR2 YYNGEE. The DNA of the CDR3 is TGTGCCAGCAGCGCGAATAGCCGGATGGGCGAGCAGTACTTC. Translation: CASSANSRMGEQYF.

The chain carries TRBV28 and TRBJ1-6; TRBD1 matches 10 bases. CDR3 length: 12 residues. J lost 15 bases, V lost 8 bases, and 7 bases had no gene match. Germline V gene data show CDR1 as MDHEN and CDR2 as SYDVKM. Here the CDR3 reads CASGNRDRGLHF. The CDR3 nucleotides read TGTGCCAGCGGGAACCGGGACAGGGGCCTCCACTTT.